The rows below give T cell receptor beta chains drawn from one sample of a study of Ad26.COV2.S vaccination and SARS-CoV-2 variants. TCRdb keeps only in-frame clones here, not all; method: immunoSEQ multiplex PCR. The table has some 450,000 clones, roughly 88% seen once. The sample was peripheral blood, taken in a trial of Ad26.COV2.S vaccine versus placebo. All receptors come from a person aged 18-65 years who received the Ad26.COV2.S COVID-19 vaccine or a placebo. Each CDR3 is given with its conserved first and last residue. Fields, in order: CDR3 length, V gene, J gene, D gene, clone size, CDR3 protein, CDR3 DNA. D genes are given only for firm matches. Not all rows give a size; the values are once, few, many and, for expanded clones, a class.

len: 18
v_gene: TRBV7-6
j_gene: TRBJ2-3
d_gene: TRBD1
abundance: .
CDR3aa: CASSLRPRDRASTDTQYF
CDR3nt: TGTGCCAGCAGCTTGAGGCCCCGGGACAGAGCTAGCACAGATACGCAGTATTTT

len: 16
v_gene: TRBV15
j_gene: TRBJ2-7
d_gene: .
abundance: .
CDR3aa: CATSRDPRVTSYEQYF
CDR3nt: TGTGCCACCAGCAGAGACCCGCGGGTAACCTCCTACGAGCAGTACTTC

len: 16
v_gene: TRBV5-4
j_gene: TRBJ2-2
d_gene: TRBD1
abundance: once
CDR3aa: CASSLRTGGVTGELFF
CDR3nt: TGTGCCAGCAGCCTCAGGACAGGGGGAGTCACCGGGGAGCTGTTTTTT

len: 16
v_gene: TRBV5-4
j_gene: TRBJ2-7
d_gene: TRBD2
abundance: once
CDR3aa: CASSLGVAGDIYEQYF
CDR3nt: TGTGCCAGCAGCTTGGGGGTAGCGGGAGACATCTACGAGCAGTACTTC

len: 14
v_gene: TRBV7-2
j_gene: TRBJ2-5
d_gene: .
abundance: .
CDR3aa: CASSTQGHQETQYF
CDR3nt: TGTGCCAGCAGCACACAGGGTCACCAAGAGACCCAGTACTTC

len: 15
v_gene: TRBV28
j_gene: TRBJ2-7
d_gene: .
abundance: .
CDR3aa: CASSLPSLDSYEQYF
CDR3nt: TGTGCCAGCAGTTTACCCTCCCTGGACAGCTACGAGCAGTACTTC

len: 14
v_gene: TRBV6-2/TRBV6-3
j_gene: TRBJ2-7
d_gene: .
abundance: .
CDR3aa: CASSWDVNPYEQYF
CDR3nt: TGTGCCAGCAGTTGGGACGTCAACCCCTACGAGCAGTACTTC

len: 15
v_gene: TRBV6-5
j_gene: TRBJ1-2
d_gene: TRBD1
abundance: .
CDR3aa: CASSIRGLGDYGYTF
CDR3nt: TGTGCCAGCAGCATCAGGGGGCTCGGGGACTATGGCTACACCTTC

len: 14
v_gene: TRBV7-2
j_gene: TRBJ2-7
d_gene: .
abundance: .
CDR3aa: CASSLAGRSYEQYF
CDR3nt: TGTGCCAGCAGCTTAGCAGGCCGATCCTACGAGCAGTACTTC

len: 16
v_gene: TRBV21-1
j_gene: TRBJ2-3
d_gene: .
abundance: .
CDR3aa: CASSMRTGASTDTQYF
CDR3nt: TGTGCCAGCAGCATGAGGACAGGAGCTAGCACAGATACGCAGTATTTT

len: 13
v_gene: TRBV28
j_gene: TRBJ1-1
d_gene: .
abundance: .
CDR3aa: CASSLPRNTEAFF
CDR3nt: TGTGCCAGCAGTTTACCCAGGAACACTGAAGCTTTCTTT

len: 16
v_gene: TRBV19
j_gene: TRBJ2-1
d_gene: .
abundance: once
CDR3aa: CASARDSRLAYNEQFF
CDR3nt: TGTGCCAGCGCACGGGACTCCCGGCTAGCCTACAATGAGCAGTTCTTC

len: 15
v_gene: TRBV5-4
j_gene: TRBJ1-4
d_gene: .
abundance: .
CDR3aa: CASSLGPITNEKLFF
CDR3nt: TGTGCCAGCAGCTTGGGCCCGATTACTAATGAAAAACTGTTTTTT

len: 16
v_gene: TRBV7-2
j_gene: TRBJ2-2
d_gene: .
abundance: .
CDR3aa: CASSLDGGMDTGELFF
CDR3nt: TGTGCCAGCAGCTTAGATGGCGGGATGGACACCGGGGAGCTGTTTTTT

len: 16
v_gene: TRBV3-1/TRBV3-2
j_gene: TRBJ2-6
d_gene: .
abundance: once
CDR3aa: CASSQVSPSGANVLTF
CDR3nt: TGTGCCAGCAGCCAAGTGAGTCCCTCTGGGGCCAACGTCCTGACTTTC

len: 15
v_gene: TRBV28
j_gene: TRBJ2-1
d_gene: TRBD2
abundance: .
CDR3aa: CASSLGTSGRNEQFF
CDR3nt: TGTGCCAGCAGCCTTGGGACTAGCGGACGCAATGAGCAGTTCTTC

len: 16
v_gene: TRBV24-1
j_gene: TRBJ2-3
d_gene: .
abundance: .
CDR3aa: CATSDRNSDSTDTQYF
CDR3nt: TGTGCCACCAGTGATCGAAATAGCGATAGCACAGATACGCAGTATTTT

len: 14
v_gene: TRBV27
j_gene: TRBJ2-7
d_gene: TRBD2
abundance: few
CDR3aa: CASSKTSGTYEQYF
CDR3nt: TGTGCCAGCAGTAAGACTAGCGGTACCTACGAGCAGTACTTC

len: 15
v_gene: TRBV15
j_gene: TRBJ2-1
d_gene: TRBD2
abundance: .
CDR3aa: CATSSRLAGHNEQFF
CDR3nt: TGTGCCACCAGCTCGCGGCTAGCGGGACACAATGAGCAGTTCTTC

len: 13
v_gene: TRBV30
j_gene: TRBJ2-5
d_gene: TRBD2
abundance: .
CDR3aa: CAWRFPGGETQYF
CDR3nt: TGTGCCTGGAGATTCCCGGGAGGCGAGACCCAGTACTTC

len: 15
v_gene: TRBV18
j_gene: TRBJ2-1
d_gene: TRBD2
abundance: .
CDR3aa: CASSRTSGSNDEQFF
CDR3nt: TGTGCCAGCTCACGTACTAGCGGGAGTAACGATGAGCAGTTCTTC

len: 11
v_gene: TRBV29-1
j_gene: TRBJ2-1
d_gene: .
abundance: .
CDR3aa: CSVSGTQAQFF
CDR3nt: TGCAGCGTATCCGGGACCCAGGCGCAGTTCTTC

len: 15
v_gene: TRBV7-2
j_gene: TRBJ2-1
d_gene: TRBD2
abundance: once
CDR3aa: CASSFGGRALNEQFF
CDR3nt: TGTGCCAGCAGCTTTGGTGGGAGGGCCCTCAATGAGCAGTTCTTC

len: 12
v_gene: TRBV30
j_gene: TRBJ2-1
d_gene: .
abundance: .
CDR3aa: CAWSESENEQFF
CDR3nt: TGTGCCTGGAGTGAAAGTGAGAATGAGCAGTTCTTC

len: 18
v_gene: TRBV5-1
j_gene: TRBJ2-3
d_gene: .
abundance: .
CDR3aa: CASSLGASGSSSTDTQYF
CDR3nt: TGCGCCAGCAGCTTGGGCGCCTCCGGGTCGTCTAGCACAGATACGCAGTATTTT

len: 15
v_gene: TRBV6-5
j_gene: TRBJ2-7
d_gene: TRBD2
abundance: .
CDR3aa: CASSYLAGVSYEQYF
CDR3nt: TGTGCCAGCAGTTACCTAGCGGGTGTCTCCTACGAGCAGTACTTC

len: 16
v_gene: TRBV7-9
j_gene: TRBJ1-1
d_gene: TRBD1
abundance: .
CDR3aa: CASSLDDRGHDTEAFF
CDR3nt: TGTGCCAGCAGCTTAGACGACAGGGGGCATGACACTGAAGCTTTCTTT

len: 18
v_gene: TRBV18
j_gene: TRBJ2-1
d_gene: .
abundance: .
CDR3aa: CASSPDLLSGPFGGEQFF
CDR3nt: TGTGCCAGCTCACCGGATCTTTTGAGCGGGCCCTTCGGCGGTGAGCAGTTCTTC

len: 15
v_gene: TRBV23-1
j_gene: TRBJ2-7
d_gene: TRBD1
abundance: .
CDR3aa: CASSPPGQTQVGQYF
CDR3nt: TGCGCCAGCAGTCCTCCGGGACAGACACAAGTCGGGCAGTACTTC

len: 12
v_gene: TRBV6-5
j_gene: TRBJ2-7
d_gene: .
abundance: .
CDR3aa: CASWDGSYEQYF
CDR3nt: TGTGCCAGCTGGGACGGATCCTACGAGCAGTACTTC

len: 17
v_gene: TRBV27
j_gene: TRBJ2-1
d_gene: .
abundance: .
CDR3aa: CASSLGIGRNLYNEQFF
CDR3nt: TGTGCCAGCAGTTTAGGGATAGGGCGAAATCTATACAATGAGCAGTTCTTC

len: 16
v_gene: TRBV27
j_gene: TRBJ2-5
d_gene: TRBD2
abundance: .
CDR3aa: CASSLRPGREWETQYF
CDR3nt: TGTGCCAGCAGTTTAAGGCCTGGGCGGGAGTGGGAGACCCAGTACTTC

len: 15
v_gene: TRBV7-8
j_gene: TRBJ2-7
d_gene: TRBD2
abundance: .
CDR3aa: CASSLALLASYEQYF
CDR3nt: TGTGCCAGCAGCTTAGCCTTACTAGCGTCCTACGAGCAGTACTTC

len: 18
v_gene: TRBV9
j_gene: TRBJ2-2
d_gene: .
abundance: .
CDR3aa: CASSVDIPGLSYTGELFF
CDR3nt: TGTGCCAGCAGCGTAGACATACCGGGACTTTCATACACCGGGGAGCTGTTTTTT

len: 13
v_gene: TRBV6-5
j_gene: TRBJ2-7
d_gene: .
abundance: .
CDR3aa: CASSKDSPYEQYF
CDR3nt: TGTGCCAGCAGTAAGGACAGCCCCTACGAGCAGTACTTC

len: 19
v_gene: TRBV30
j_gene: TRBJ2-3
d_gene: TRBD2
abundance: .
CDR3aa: CAWSGLGTSGRAGEDTQYF
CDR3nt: TGTGCCTGGAGTGGCCTCGGGACTAGCGGGAGGGCCGGGGAAGATACGCAGTATTTT

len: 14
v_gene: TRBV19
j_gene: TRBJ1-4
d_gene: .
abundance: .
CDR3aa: CASRQIATNEKLFF
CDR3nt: TGTGCCAGTAGACAGATTGCAACTAATGAAAAACTGTTTTTT

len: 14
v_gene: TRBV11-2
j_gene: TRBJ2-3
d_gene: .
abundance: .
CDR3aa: CASSLDGGTDTQYF
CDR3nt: TGTGCCAGCAGCTTAGATGGGGGCACAGATACGCAGTATTTT

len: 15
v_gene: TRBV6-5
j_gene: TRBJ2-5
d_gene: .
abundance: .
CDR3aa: CASGLTGTTQETQYF
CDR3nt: TGTGCCAGCGGCCTTACGGGCACGACTCAAGAGACCCAGTACTTC

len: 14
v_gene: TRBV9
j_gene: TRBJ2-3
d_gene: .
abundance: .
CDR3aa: CASSVSGSTDTQYF
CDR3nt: TGTGCCAGCAGCGTCAGCGGGAGCACAGATACGCAGTATTTT

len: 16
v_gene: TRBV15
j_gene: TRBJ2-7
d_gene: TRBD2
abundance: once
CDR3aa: CATSRGGVSGIYEQYF
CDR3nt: TGTGCCACCAGCAGGGGGGGGGTTAGCGGGATATACGAGCAGTACTTC

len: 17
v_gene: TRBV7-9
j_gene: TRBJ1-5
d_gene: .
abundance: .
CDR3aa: CASSLARLGESNQPQHF
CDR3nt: TGTGCCAGCAGCTTAGCGCGTCTAGGGGAGAGCAATCAGCCCCAGCATTTT

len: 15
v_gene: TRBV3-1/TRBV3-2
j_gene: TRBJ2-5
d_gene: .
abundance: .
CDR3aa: CASSQGRRAYETQYF
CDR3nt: TGTGCCAGCAGCCAAGGGAGGAGGGCATATGAGACCCAGTACTTC

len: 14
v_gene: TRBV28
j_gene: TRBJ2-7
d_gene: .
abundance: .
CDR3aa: CASRPSPLSYEQYF
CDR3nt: TGTGCCAGCAGGCCATCGCCCCTATCCTACGAGCAGTACTTC

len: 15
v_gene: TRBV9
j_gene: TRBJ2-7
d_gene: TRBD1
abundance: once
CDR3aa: CASSVAWDSVYEQYF
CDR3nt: TGTGCCAGCAGCGTAGCCTGGGACAGCGTATACGAGCAGTACTTC

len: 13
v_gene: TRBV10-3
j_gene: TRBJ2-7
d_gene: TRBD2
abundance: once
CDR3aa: CATLAGEQDEQYF
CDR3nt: TGTGCCACTCTAGCGGGAGAACAGGACGAGCAGTACTTC

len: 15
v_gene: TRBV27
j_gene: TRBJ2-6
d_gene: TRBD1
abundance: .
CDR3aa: CASRKGAAGANVLTF
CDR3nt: TGTGCCAGCAGAAAGGGGGCTGCTGGGGCCAACGTCCTGACTTTC

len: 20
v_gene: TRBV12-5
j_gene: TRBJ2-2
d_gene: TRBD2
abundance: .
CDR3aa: CASGLPRGTSGLRNTGELFF
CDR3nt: TGTGCTAGTGGTTTGCCTAGAGGCACTAGCGGGTTAAGGAATACCGGGGAGCTGTTTTTT

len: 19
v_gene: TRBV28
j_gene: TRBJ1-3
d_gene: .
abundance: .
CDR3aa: CASSLASRIRTLSGNTIYF
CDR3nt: TGTGCCAGCAGTTTAGCATCGCGGATAAGGACCCTCTCTGGAAACACCATATATTTT

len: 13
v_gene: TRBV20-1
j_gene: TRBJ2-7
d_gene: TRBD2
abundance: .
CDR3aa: CSASFSGMNEQYF
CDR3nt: TGCAGTGCTAGTTTTAGCGGGATGAACGAGCAGTACTTC

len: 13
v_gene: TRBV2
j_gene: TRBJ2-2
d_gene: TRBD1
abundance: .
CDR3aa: CASRDRAAGELFF
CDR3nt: TGTGCCAGCAGGGACAGGGCGGCCGGGGAGCTGTTTTTT